This entry lists 17 T cell receptor beta chains sequenced from one sample in a study of blood T cell repertoires in COVID-19 (dated by TCRdb to 2020 to 2021). Library preparation used the immunoSEQ multiplex PCR assay. TCRdb obtained this table from immuneACCESS and retained in-frame rearrangements with V and J assigned. These tables miss some clones; where compared with another copy, unresolved V genes account for less than half of the shortfall, and the remainder is unexplained. The sample table contains around 100,000 clones; only one count was recorded for about four fifths of them. Together, the top ten hold roughly 22% of the sample. Specimen: peripheral blood. These receptors originate from a human donor in a cohort sampled during active COVID-19.

The chain carries TRBV2 and TRBJ2-2; 12 bases line up with TRBD2. The CDR3 loop spans 19 amino acids. The germline V gene encodes CDR1 SNHLY and CDR2 FYNNEI. The junction had 10 bases not matched to a gene; V was cut back by 4 bases and J by 1 base. The chain's CDR3 is CASSGVASGRAGNTGELFF. The DNA for the CDR3 is TGTGCCAGCAGTGGGGTGGCTAGCGGGAGGGCCGGGAACACCGGGGAGCTGTTTTTT.

The chain couples TRBV18 to TRBJ1-5; D may be TRBD1 (5 bases). Germline V gives CDR1 KGHSH, CDR2 LQKENI. The V end was cut by 6 bases, the J end by 4 bases, with 10 bases between. This CDR3 has 13 residues. DNA for the CDR3: TGTGCCAGCTCGACAGCTTTTAATCAGCCCCAGCATTTT. Its translation: CASSTAFNQPQHF.

This sequence joins TRBV3-1 (or the pseudogene TRBV3-2) and TRBJ2-1; 10 bases fit TRBD2. CDR3 length equals 16 residues. From germline, CDR1 is LGHDT and CDR2 YNNKEL (reference sequence). The V segment lost 3 bases and the J segment 6 bases; nucleotides outside the gene matches: 8. CDR3 protein: CASSQLAGGGTNEQFF. The DNA for the CDR3 is TGTGCCAGCAGCCAGTTAGCGGGAGGAGGGACCAATGAGCAGTTCTTC.

V gene TRBV9 combines with J gene TRBJ2-1, with 9 positions matching TRBD2. The CDR3 sequence is 15 residues long. Germline V gives CDR1 SGDLS, CDR2 YYNGEE. V was clipped by 0 bases and J by 4 bases; unmatched bases: 2. In nucleotides, the CDR3 is TGTGCCAGCAGCGTAGGCAGCGGGGGGTACAATGAGCAGTTCTTC. Translation gives CASSVGSGGYNEQFF.

This clone was seen more than once but under ten times. The chain carries TRBV6-5 and TRBJ2-1, with 9 nucleotides matching TRBD2. Germline lookup yields CDR1 MNHEY and CDR2 SVGAGI. The CDR3 extends over 15 amino acids. The junction had 10 bases not matched to a gene; V was cut back by 5 bases and J by 8 bases. This CDR3 reads CASSHGGTSFYEQFF. The CDR3 DNA reads TGTGCCAGCAGTCATGGGGGGACTAGCTTCTATGAGCAGTTCTTC.

Notes on this clone: Given the absence of the conserved phenylalanine or tryptophan at the CDR3 end, a read error is likely. It is unclear where the CDR3 begins or ends on the DNA, so no DNA is shown, and the CDR3 is as TCRdb lists it. J is TRBJ1-2 and V is TRBV6-1; the table assigns TRBD1, which was not confirmed against the DNA. Ends included, the CDR3 has 11 residues. Per germline, CDR1 MNHNS and CDR2 SASEGT. The CDR3 reads CASSEQLQGPL.

This rearrangement joins TRBV29-1 to TRBJ2-2; maybe TRBD2 (6 bases). Trimming shortened V by 3 bases and J by 7 bases, and 12 bases separated the two germline ends. The CDR3 runs 13 residues. Germline V gives CDR1 SQVTM, CDR2 ANQGSEA. As DNA, the CDR3 is TGCAGCGTTGACGGGAGTGGTATCGGGGAGCTGTTTTTT. Its translation: CSVDGSGIGELFF.

The chain carries TRBV12-3 or TRBV12-4 and TRBJ1-2, with TRBD1 as a possible D gene (5 bases). With 1 base removed from V and 8 bases from J, the gap between germline ends came to 11 bases. The length of the CDR3 is 13 residues. In DNA form, the CDR3 reads TGTGCCAGCAGTTTAGGCGAAGGGGTAGGCTACACCTTC. Amino acids: CASSLGEGVGYTF.

The count of this clone is one. The germline gene is not matched at one end of the junction; a read error may be the cause. This chain links TRBV7-7 with TRBJ1-3, with TRBD1 identical over 8 bases. The CDR3 is 15 residues long. Germline V gene lookup returns CDR1 SSHAT and CDR2 FNYEAQ (reference sequence). CDR3: CASSLAQGAGNTIYF. As DNA, the CDR3 is TGTGCTAGCAGCTTAGCGCAGGGGGCAGGAAACACCATATATTTT.

The chain has TRBV7-3 and TRBJ2-1; TRBD2 aligns across 14 bases. Germline V gene sequence: CDR1 SGHTA, CDR2 FQGTGA. V gave up 8 bases and J gave up 8 bases; unmatched junction bases: 5. This CDR3 comprises 14 residues. The CDR3 DNA follows: TGTGCCAGCGGACTAGCGGGGGGCGAGGATGAGCAGTTCTTC. Translation: CASGLAGGEDEQFF.

This clone was seen a single time. The J gene is TRBJ2-2, the V gene TRBV5-1, with D tentatively TRBD2 (6 bases). Trimming left V 4 bases short and J 6 bases short, with 16 bases between. Per the germline V gene, CDR1 is SGHRS and CDR2 is YFSETQ. This CDR3 has 15 amino acids. CDR3 DNA sequence: TGCGCCAGCAGCCCCCGCGGGGAGATCCCCGGGGAGCTGTTTTTT. Protein product: CASSPRGEIPGELFF. The whole variable domain, filled in from reference TRBV5-1 and TRBJ2-2, reads KAGVTQTPRYLIKTRGQQVTLSCSPISGHRSVSWYQQTPGQGLQFLFEYFSETQRNKGNFPGRFSGRQFSNSRSEMNVSTLELGDSALYLCASSPRGEIPGELFFGEGSRLTVL.

The chain carries TRBV3-1 (or the pseudogene TRBV3-2) and TRBJ2-5; 12 nucleotides align to TRBD2. V lost 0 bases to trimming and J lost 2 bases; unmatched junction nucleotides: 4. This CDR3 is 17 amino acids long. CDR1 is LGHDT, CDR2 YNNKEL, per germline (reference sequence). CDR3: CASSQDHLAGGQETQYF. CDR3 DNA: TGTGCCAGCAGCCAAGATCACCTAGCGGGAGGGCAAGAGACCCAGTACTTC.

This clone showed up just once. V is TRBV19 and J is TRBJ2-2; TRBD2 aligns across 7 bases. CDR3 length: 15 residues. V was pared by 6 bases and J by 2 bases, with 6 bases of the junction left unmatched. Germline assignment: CDR1 LNHDA and CDR2 SQIVND (reference sequence). CDR3 DNA sequence: TGTGCCAGTAGGCTGCGGGAGTTAAACACCGGGGAGCTGTTTTTT. Its protein is CASRLRELNTGELFF.

CDR3 residues: CASSSLEPYNSPLHF. As DNA, the CDR3 is TGTGCCAGCAGTTCATTAGAGCCCTATAATTCACCCCTCCACTTT. The rearrangement uses TRBV27 and TRBJ1-6, with D unclear. This CDR3 region has 15 residues. Deletions cut 4 bases from V and 2 bases from J, with 9 bases between. Germline assignment: CDR1 MNHEY and CDR2 SMNVEV (reference sequence).

The CDR3: CASSTLPGQGLEKLFF. DNA for the CDR3: TGTGCCAGCAGCACTCTACCGGGACAGGGGTTGGAAAAACTGTTTTTT. The V call is TRBV9, the J call TRBJ1-4; 10 nucleotides line up with TRBD1. The length of the CDR3 is 16 residues. Per germline, CDR1 SGDLS and CDR2 YYNGEE. Trimming cost V 4 bases and J 8 bases; bases outside gene matches: 11.

The gene calls are TRBV24-1 and TRBJ2-3, with D perhaps matching TRBD2 (5 bases). This CDR3 is built from 17 residues. Trimming removed 7 bases at V and 2 bases at J, with 21 bases between. Germline CDR1 reads KGHDR; CDR2 reads SFDVKD. CDR3 nucleotides: TGTGCCACCAGGAGGTCCGGCGGAGCGGAAGACACAGATACGCAGTATTTT. As protein: CATRRSGGAEDTDTQYF.

This clone has just a few counts. V usage is TRBV14 and J usage is TRBJ1-6; a weak D match, TRBD1 (5 bases). V was shortened by 6 bases and J by 7 bases, with 10 bases between the two germline ends. CDR1 and CDR2 (germline): SGHDN, FVKESK. This CDR3 has 13 residues. CDR3 nucleotides: TGTGCCAGCAGGTTGACAGAGAATTCACCCCTCCACTTT. Encoded protein: CASRLTENSPLHF. The full variable domain, its missing parts supplied by reference TRBV14 and TRBJ1-6, is EAGVTQFPSHSVIEKGQTVTLRCDPISGHDNLYWYRRVMGKEIKFLLHFVKESKQDESGMPNNRFLAERTGGTYSTLKVQPAELEDSGVYFCASRLTENSPLHFGNGTRLTVT.